This T cell receptor beta chain was obtained from a study of high-grade serous ovarian cancer treatment subgroups. Notes on the study in general: Repertoire similarity ranged 0.11 to 0.79 between tumors of one patient. The analyses considered CDR3 and ignored CDR1 and CDR2. Higher neoantigen levels went with greater TCR clonal relatedness. Bulk tumor TCR sequencing gave no spatial information.

The tumor samples were collected prior to definitive surgery or chemotherapy. J lost 5 bases, V lost 0 bases, and 3 bases had no gene match. The germline V gene has CDR1 SGHRS and CDR2 YFSETQ. The length of the CDR3 is 16 residues. Assay: immunoSEQ multiplex PCR; the TCRdb copy retains only in-frame clones and omits some. Of about 5,000 clones detected, approximately 68% appear once; the ten largest clones hold 15%. Points on this clone: Its antigen remains unknown.

The sequence was collected from a human donor with high-grade serous ovarian cancer. The chain uses TRBV5-1 and TRBJ2-3; 13 bases match TRBD2. Sequencing was performed on tumor tissue. The CDR3 nucleotides are TGCGCCAGCAGCTTGGTAGGACTAGCGGGGGAAGATACGCAGTATTTT. Translation: CASSLVGLAGEDTQYF. The entire variable domain, with the rest obtained from reference TRBV5-1 and TRBJ2-3, is as follows: KAGVTQTPRYLIKTRGQQVTLSCSPISGHRSVSWYQQTPGQGLQFLFEYFSETQRNKGNFPGRFSGRQFSNSRSEMNVSTLELGDSALYLCASSLVGLAGEDTQYFGPGTRLTVL.